A single T cell receptor beta chain is shown here with its context. Antigen specificity is unknown. This CDR3 spans 15 amino acids. This sample was taken from a study of T cells expressing NK-cell markers. As for the study in general: Within the sequenced cohort of eight donors, seven exhibited HCMV seropositivity and one was seronegative. The study's findings and limits: Dominant NKG2C+ clonotypes were found to form roughly 1.0-7.0% of CD8+ T cells in six donors. The CD3+CD56-NKG2C+ fraction was also led by these clonotypes in several donors.

TCRdb reprocessed the 5' RACE reads; each CDR3 protein has one entry and no DNA is given. The sample totals approximately 440,000 distinct CDR3 sequences. This clonotype was sampled from a woman aged 45-65 years in good health. The sequenced material came from blood T cells: a sorted CD56 or NKG2C T cell subset, CD4+ or CD8+ T cells, or bulk PBMC T cells (not recorded which). The chain carries TRBV5-7 and TRBJ2-3; no DNA is available, so the TRBD2 call from TCRdb remains unchecked. TRBV5-7 is placed among ORFs of uncertain function. Here the CDR3 reads CASRLRRENTDTQYF.